Presented here are 7 T cell receptor beta chains from one specimen sequenced in a study of T cell changes during pregnancy in multiple sclerosis. Assay used: immunoSEQ multiplex PCR; TCRdb lists only in-frame clones, some missing. The repertoire holds approximately 100,000 clones, with almost 95% as singletons. Source: peripheral blood, taken before pregnancy. The receptor set was obtained from a female donor with multiple sclerosis, enrolled in a pregnancy study.

Turning to this clone: Other nucleotide sequences in the sample specify the same CDR3. The rearrangement links TRBV6-5 to TRBJ2-1, with 7 bases identical to TRBD1. After removal of 4 bases from V and 7 bases from J, the junction contained 1 base not matched to a gene. The CDR3 is 12 amino acids. Germline CDR1 reads MNHEY; CDR2 reads SVGAGI. The CDR3 DNA reads as TGTGCCAGCAGTTTACAGGGGAATGAGCAGTTCTTC. This translates into CASSLQGNEQFF.

This chain links TRBV27 with TRBJ2-1; TRBD2 might be the D (7 bases). CDR1 and CDR2 from the germline V gene are MNHEY and SMNVEV (reference sequence). The CDR3 consists of 14 residues. V lost 4 bases to trimming and J lost 6 bases, with 13 bases between them. This CDR3 reads CASSYRGGSNEQFF. CDR3 DNA: TGTGCCAGCAGTTATAGGGGGGGTAGCAATGAGCAGTTCTTC.

The chain employs TRBV25-1 and TRBJ1-5; D is perhaps TRBD1 (6 bases). The CDR3 is made up of 15 amino acids. Germline V lookup: CDR1 MGHDK, CDR2 SYGVNS. Trimming cost V 5 bases and J 8 bases, with 19 bases left between them. CDR3 DNA sequence: TGTGCCAGCAGTCCTCCGGGACATGGGGGGGAGCCCCAGCATTTT. This sequence encodes CASSPPGHGGEPQHF.

The J gene is TRBJ2-2, the V gene TRBV19; TRBD1 agrees at 8 bases. The germline V gene has CDR1 LNHDA and CDR2 SQIVND (reference sequence). This CDR3 has 15 residues. V dropped 6 bases and J dropped 5; count of bases not matched to a gene: 8. Here the CDR3 reads CASRSRQGITGELFF. The CDR3 nucleotides read TGTGCCAGTAGGAGCAGACAGGGGATAACCGGGGAGCTGTTTTTT. The variable domain in full, completed from reference TRBV19 and TRBJ2-2, reads DGGITQSPKYLFRKEGQNVTLSCEQNLNHDAMYWYRQDPGQGLRLIYYSQIVNDFQKGDIAEGYSVSREKKESFPLTVTSAQKNPTAFYLCASRSRQGITGELFFGEGSRLTVL.

The CDR3 protein is CASSSRGESYEQYF. DNA of the CDR3: TGTGCCAGCAGCTCCAGGGGAGAGTCTTACGAGCAGTACTTC. V usage is TRBV13 and J usage is TRBJ2-7; tentatively, D is TRBD1 (6 bases). Germline V lookup: CDR1 PRHDT, CDR2 FYEKMQ (reference sequence). This CDR3 has 14 amino acids. V was trimmed by 4 bases and J by 4 bases, leaving 14 bases between them.

This CDR3 reads CAGTDGNTIYF. The CDR3 DNA reads TGTGCCGGGACAGATGGAAACACCATATATTTT. The rearrangement joins TRBV19 to TRBJ1-3; 7 bases agree with TRBD1. V shed 11 bases, J shed 3 bases, and the junction held 1 base outside the gene matches. CDR1 and CDR2 from the germline V gene are LNHDA and SQIVND (reference sequence). This CDR3 comprises 11 residues.

This chain joins TRBV7-3 and TRBJ2-7; 8 positions agree with TRBD2. The V segment lost 8 bases and the J segment 9 bases; nucleotides outside the gene matches: 12. CDR1 and CDR2 from the germline V gene are SGHTA and FQGTGA. CDR3 length: 13 amino acids. The CDR3 reads CASSLAGTGVQYF. In DNA form, the CDR3 reads TGTGCCAGCTCCTTAGCGGGAACCGGGGTGCAGTACTTC.